This is a list of T cell receptor beta chains from one sample in a study of cytomegalovirus exposure and HLA in healthy donors. TCRdb's table, derived via immunoSEQ multiplex PCR, lists solely in-frame clones and lacks some. This sample has 150,000 to 200,000 clones, with roughly 80% found just once. The sample consisted of PBMCs. The receptors were sampled from a boy aged 5-17 years in good health and CMV-seronegative. The CDR3 runs from the conserved cysteine through the conserved F or W. The order of the fields is clone size, J gene, D gene, V gene, CDR3 DNA, CDR3 protein. The D gene is left open where the match is weak. The size of a clone is reported for some rows only, either as once, few or many, or as a class for expanded clones.

.	TRBJ2-1	.	TRBV6-5	TGTGCCAGCAGTACCACAGGAGCAGCCTACAATGAGCAGTTCTTC	CASSTTGAAYNEQFF
.	TRBJ1-2	.	TRBV5-6	TGTGCCAGCAGCTTTATAACCACAGAGTATGGCTACACCTTC	CASSFITTEYGYTF
.	TRBJ2-7	.	TRBV28	TGTGCCAGCACCCGACTCCCCTACGAGCAGTACTTC	CASTRLPYEQYF
once	TRBJ2-3	.	TRBV23-1	TGCGCCAGCAGTCAAACCGACCAGGGGGGTTCCACAGATACGCAGTATTTT	CASSQTDQGGSTDTQYF
few	TRBJ1-1	.	TRBV30	TGTGCCTGGAGCCCTCGGGGGGGAGAAGCTTTCTTT	CAWSPRGGEAFF
.	TRBJ2-2	TRBD1	TRBV25-1	TGTGCCACTAGGGACAGGGCGAACACCGGGGAGCTGTTTTTT	CATRDRANTGELFF
.	TRBJ1-2	TRBD1	TRBV7-9	TGTGCCAGCAGCTTATTAAATCAGGGGGCGCGCTATGGCTACACCTTC	CASSLLNQGARYGYTF
once	TRBJ2-7	.	TRBV7-2	TGTGCCAGCAGCTTAGGCCCGGGACAAGTCTACGAGCAGTACTTC	CASSLGPGQVYEQYF
once	TRBJ1-2	TRBD1	TRBV10-2	TGCGCCAGCAGACCGGGACAGGGCAACTATGGCTACACCTTC	CASRPGQGNYGYTF
.	TRBJ1-2	.	TRBV6-6	TGTGCCAGCAGTTACTCCCCAGGACAGCCTAGATTCTTC	CASSYSPGQPRFF
.	TRBJ2-3	TRBD2	TRBV5-5	TGTGCCAGCAGCTTGGCCGGGACTAGGCTCACAGATACGCAGTATTTT	CASSLAGTRLTDTQYF
.	TRBJ1-1	TRBD1	TRBV30	TGTGCCTGTGCAATCGGGGACAGGATAATGAACACTGAAGCTTTCTTT	CACAIGDRIMNTEAFF
.	TRBJ2-2	.	TRBV28	TGTGCCAGCAGCGCCACTAGAAGTCCCACCGGGGAGCTGTTTTTT	CASSATRSPTGELFF